This T cell receptor (beta chain) appears in the sequencing data of a study of tumor-infiltrating lymphocytes in primary liver carcinoma. Study overall: Among the tumors, stages were T1-T3 N0M0 and sizes about 4 to 11 cm. Study results and limitations: Researchers report that only about 7-25% of top clones turned up in all five tumor regions.

From unsorted bulk tissue weighing roughly 17-32 mg, DNA and RNA were co-extracted. Chronic HBV infection was present, with no prior treatment. Researchers took samples from five separate regions of each tumor. By share, this clonotype ranks as large. What it recognizes is unknown. With a constant-region primer, TCR beta cDNA was made from 500 ng of total RNA. Libraries for TCR beta were built through three nested multiplex PCR rounds, which together made up a slightly modified ARM-PCR procedure. The opening two PCR rounds, around 9 cycles each, paired TRBV1-TRBV30 forward primers with a C-beta reverse primer. TCRdb ran MiXCR on the multiplex PCR reads and lists one entry per CDR3 protein. The repertoire consists of about 22,000 distinct CDR3 sequences, with around 80% occurring once and the leading ten covering about a third. Trimming shortened V by 4 bases and J by 9 bases, and 18 bases separated the two germline ends. In germline, CDR1 is SGHAT, CDR2 FQNNGV. There are 14 residues in the CDR3.

Sequencing was performed on liver tumor tissue from sampling region 2. Described subset: tumor region T2, inferior pole. The TCR sequence derives from a woman in her twenties or thirties with primary liver carcinoma and hepatitis B virus infection. The V call is TRBV11-2, the J call TRBJ2-5; tentative D call: TRBD2 (6 bases). The CDR3 sequence: CASSSPGSWEAQYF. The CDR3 region has the DNA TGTGCCAGCAGCTCCCCGGGGAGCTGGGAGGCCCAGTACTTC.